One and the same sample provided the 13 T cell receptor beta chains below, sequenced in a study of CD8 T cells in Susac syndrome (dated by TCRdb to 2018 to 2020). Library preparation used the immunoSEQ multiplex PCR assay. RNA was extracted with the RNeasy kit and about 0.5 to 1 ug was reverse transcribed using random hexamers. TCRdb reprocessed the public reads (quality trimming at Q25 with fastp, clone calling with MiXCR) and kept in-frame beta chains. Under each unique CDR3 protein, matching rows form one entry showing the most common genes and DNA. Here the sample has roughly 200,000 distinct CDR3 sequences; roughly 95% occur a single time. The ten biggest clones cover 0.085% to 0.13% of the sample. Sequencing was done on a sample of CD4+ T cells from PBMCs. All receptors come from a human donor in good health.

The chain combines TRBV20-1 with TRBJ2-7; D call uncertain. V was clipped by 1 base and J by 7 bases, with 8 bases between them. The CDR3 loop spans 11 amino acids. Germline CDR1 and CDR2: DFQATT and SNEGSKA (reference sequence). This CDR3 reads CSARGVEEQYF. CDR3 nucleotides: TGCAGTGCTAGAGGGGTGGAAGAGCAGTACTTC.

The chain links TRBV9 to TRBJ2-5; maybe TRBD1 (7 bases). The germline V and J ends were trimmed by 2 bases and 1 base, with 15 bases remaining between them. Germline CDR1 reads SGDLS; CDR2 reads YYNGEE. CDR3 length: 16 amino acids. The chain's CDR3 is CASSVAFQGGQETQYF. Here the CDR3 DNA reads TGTGCCAGCAGCGTCGCCTTCCAGGGGGGCCAAGAGACCCAGTACTTC.

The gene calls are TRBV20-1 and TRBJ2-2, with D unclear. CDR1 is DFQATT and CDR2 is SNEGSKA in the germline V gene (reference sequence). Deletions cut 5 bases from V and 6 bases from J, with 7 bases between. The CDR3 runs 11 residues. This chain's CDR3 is CSAGYAGELFF. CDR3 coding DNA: TGCAGTGCTGGGTACGCCGGGGAGCTGTTTTTT.

The CDR3 DNA sequence: TGTGCCAGCAGCTTAGGTTGGTCGAGGGAGCAGTTCTTC. Amino acids: CASSLGWSREQFF. The rearrangement links TRBV11-3 to TRBJ2-1, with D hard to call. The length of the CDR3 is 13 residues. V lost 1 base and J 10 bases, leaving 11 bases between the germline ends. Germline lookup yields CDR1 SGHNT and CDR2 YENEEA.

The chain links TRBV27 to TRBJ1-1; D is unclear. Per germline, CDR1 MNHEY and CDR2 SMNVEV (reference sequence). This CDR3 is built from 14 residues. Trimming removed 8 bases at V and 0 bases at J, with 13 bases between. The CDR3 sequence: CASFLSGVNTEAFF. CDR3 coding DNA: TGTGCCAGCTTCCTCTCTGGGGTGAACACTGAAGCTTTCTTT.

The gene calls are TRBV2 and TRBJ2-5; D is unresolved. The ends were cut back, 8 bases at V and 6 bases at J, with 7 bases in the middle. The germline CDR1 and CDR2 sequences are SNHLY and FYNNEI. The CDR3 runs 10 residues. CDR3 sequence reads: CASRIKTQYF. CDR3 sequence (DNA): TGTGCCAGCCGGATCAAGACCCAGTACTTC.

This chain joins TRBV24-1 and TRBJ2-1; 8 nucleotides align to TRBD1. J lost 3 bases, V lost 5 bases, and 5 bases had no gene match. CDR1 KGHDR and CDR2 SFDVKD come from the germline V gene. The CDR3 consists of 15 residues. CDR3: CATSGLGQDYNEQFF. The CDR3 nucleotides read TGTGCCACCAGTGGCCTGGGACAGGACTACAATGAGCAGTTCTTC.

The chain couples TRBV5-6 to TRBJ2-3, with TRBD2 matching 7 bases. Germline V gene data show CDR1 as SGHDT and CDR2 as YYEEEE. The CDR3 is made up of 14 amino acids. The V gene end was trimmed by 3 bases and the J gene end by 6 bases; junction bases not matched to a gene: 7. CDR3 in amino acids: CASSSTGGWDTQYF. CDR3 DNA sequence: TGTGCCAGCAGCTCGACGGGGGGTTGGGATACGCAGTATTTT.

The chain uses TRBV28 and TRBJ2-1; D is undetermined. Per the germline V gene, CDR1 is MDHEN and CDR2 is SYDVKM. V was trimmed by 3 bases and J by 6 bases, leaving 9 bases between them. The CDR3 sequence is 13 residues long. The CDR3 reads CASSLRRSNEQFF. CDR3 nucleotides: TGTGCCAGCAGTTTGCGCAGATCCAATGAGCAGTTCTTC.

CDR3 nucleotides: TGTGCCACCAGTGACCAAACCGGGCCGGGGACTGAAGCTTTCTTT. Protein sequence: CATSDQTGPGTEAFF. J is TRBJ1-1 and V is TRBV24-1; D remains unclear. The germline V gene encodes CDR1 KGHDR and CDR2 SFDVKD. The CDR3 extends over 15 amino acids. Between the trimmed V and J ends, which lost 4 bases and 5 bases, there was a span of 16 bases.

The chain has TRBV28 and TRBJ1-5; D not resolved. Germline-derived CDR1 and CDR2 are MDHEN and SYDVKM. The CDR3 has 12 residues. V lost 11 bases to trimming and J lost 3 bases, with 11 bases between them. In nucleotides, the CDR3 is TGTGCCTCTCTAGGACCCAATCAGCCCCAGCATTTT. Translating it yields CASLGPNQPQHF.

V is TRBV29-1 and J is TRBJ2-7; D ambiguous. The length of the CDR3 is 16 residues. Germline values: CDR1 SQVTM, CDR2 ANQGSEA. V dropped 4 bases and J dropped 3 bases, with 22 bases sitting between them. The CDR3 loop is CSVVEGAHPTFYEQYF. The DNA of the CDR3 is TGCAGCGTTGTAGAAGGTGCCCACCCAACTTTCTACGAGCAGTACTTC.

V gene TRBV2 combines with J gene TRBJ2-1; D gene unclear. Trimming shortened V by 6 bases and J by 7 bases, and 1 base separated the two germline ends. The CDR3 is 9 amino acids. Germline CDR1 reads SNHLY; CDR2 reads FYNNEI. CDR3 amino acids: CASRNEQFF. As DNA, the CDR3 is TGTGCCAGCAGGAATGAGCAGTTCTTC.